This TCR beta chain came from a study of blood T cells in healthy people across ages. Study context: The capture of about one barcoded beta molecule per two T cells was achieved by template switching.

CDR1 and CDR2 (germline): DFQATT, SNEGSKA (reference sequence). V lost 4 bases, J lost 10 bases, and 17 bases lay in between. The CDR3 length is 14 residues. Then a second PCR, running roughly 7 to 11 cycles, was carried out with a sample-barcoded 5' primer and a J-beta primer mix. Each CDR3 protein is one row after TCRdb ran MiXCR on the 5' RACE reads. The table records roughly 1.4 million distinct CDR3 sequences, approximately 59% of them present only once. In the case of this clonotype: Its cognate antigen is unknown.

Study results and caveats: Roughly linear declines in TCR beta diversity per million T cells occurred with age. Strongly correlated with naive T cell percentage was TCR beta diversity. Because donor CMV status was unknown, expanded clonotype changes were possibly confounded.

The sample consisted of blood. This TCR was sampled from a man younger than 35 in good health. The rearrangement links TRBV20-1 to TRBJ1-6; D gene uncertain. CDR3 bases: TGCAGTGCTAACTACCGGTCGATTTACTCACCCCTCCACTTT. Translated, it gives CSANYRSIYSPLHF.